The 3 T cell receptor beta chains listed next were all sequenced from one sample in a study of response to subunit inactivated influenza vaccine. TCRdb reanalysed the RT-PCR reads using MiXCR and keeps one entry per CDR3 protein. The data show 450,000 to 550,000 distinct CDR3 sequences, with 25% seen just once and 1.5% to 2% held by the top ten. Specimen: CD4+ T cells sorted from PBMCs, collected 4 to 6 days after vaccination. Receptors were obtained from a man in his forties or fifties who received an inactivated influenza vaccine.

The chain links TRBV21-1 to TRBJ2-3; the D call of TRBD2 is as the table states it, not checked on the DNA. TRBV21-1 is deemed a pseudogene. The CDR3 runs to 18 residues. The DNA for the CDR3 is TGTGCCAGCAGCGGCGGGACTAATTCGGTGGGCAGCACAGATACGCAGTATTTT. This encodes CASSGGTNSVGSTDTQYF.

Worth noting for this clonotype: This sequence may be a read error, since a much larger clone differs from it by one base. This chain uses TRBV10-3 with TRBJ2-5, with 9 bases identical to TRBD1. V lost 2 bases, J lost 9 bases, and 13 bases stayed unmatched. CDR1 and CDR2 from the germline V gene are ENHRY and SYGVKD. The CDR3 runs 16 residues. The CDR3 loop reads CAISEGTGRTNSPQYF. In DNA, the CDR3 is TGTGCCATCAGTGAGGGGACAGGGCGTACTAACAGTCCCCAGTACTTC.

This clonotype was seen a few times. The chain recombines TRBV9 with TRBJ1-1; D is unclear. V dropped 6 bases and J dropped 0 bases, with 9 bases sitting between them. CDR3 size: 13 residues. Germline CDR1 is SGDLS and CDR2 is YYNGEE. CDR3 region: CASKSVLNTEAFF. CDR3 nucleotides: TGTGCCAGCAAATCCGTCCTGAACACTGAAGCTTTCTTT.